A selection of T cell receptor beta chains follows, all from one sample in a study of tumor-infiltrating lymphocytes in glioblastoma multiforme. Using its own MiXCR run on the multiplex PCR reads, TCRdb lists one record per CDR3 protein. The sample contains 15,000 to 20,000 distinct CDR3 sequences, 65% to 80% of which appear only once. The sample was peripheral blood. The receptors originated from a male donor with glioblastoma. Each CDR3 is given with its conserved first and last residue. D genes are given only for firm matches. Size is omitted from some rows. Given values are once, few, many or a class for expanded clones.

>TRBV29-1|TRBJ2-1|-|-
TGCAGCGTTACCGGACCGGCGTCCAATGAGCAGTTCTTC
CSVTGPASNEQFF
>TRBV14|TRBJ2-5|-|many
TGTGCCAGCAGCCAAGAACGGACTTGGGGGACCCAGTACTTC
CASSQERTWGTQYF
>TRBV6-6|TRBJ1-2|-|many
TGTGCCAGCAGTTACGCGTACAGGGTTACCCATGGCTACACCTTC
CASSYAYRVTHGYTF
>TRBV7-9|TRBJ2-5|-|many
TGTGCCAGCAGCTTAGAGGAGTACCAAGAGACCCAGTACTTC
CASSLEEYQETQYF
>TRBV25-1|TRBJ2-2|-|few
TGTGCCAGCAGTCCGACTGGGGGTCCGAACACCGGGGAGCTGTTTTTT
CASSPTGGPNTGELFF
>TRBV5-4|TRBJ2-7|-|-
TGTGCCAGCAGCTTCCTGGGACACGACCTCTCCTACGAGCAGTACTTC
CASSFLGHDLSYEQYF
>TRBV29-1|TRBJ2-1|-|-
TGCAGCGGGGGGGAGGGGGTCAGAAACAATAAGCAATTCTTC
CSGGEGVRNNKQFF
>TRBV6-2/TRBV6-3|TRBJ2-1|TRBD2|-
TGTGCCAACAGGGCCGGGACTAGCGCTTACAATGAACAGTTCTTC
CANRAGTSAYNEQFF
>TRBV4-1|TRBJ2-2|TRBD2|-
TGCGCCAGCAGCCAAGAATCGGGACTAGCAGCCACCGTGGAGCTGCTTTTT
CASSQESGLAATVELLF
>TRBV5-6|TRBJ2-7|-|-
TGTGCCAGCAGCTTGGCTTTTCAGGGCTACGAGCAGTACTTC
CASSLAFQGYEQYF
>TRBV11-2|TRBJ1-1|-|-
TGTGCCAGCAGCTTATGGTCAGGGCAGGTCGGAGCTTTCTTT
CASSLWSGQVGAFF
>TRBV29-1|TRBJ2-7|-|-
TGCAGCCCCACCGAGTCAGTGGACGAGCAGTACTTC
CSPTESVDEQYF
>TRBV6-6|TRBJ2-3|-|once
TGTGCCAACAGAACTACCGACTGGAGCACAAATACGCAGTATTTT
CANRTTDWSTNTQYF